These T cell receptor beta chains were read from a single sample in a study of cytomegalovirus exposure and HLA in healthy donors. Sequenced by immunoSEQ multiplex PCR; TCRdb stores in-frame clones only, minus some. The profile shows 150,000 to 250,000 clones, about 79% of them singletons. Sequencing was done on a sample of PBMCs. These receptors were taken from a woman in her thirties in good health and CMV-seropositive. Both conserved end residues are part of each CDR3. A D gene is named only where the DNA matches it firmly. Part of the rows lack a size; the others show once, few, many or a class for expanded clones.

V	D	J	size	DNA	CDR3
TRBV29-1	TRBD2	TRBJ2-3	NA	TGCAGCGCCTTCGGGGGGAGGGACGCTCGCGCAGATACGCAGTATTTT	CSAFGGRDARADTQYF
TRBV6-1	NA	TRBJ2-7	few	TGTGCCAGCAGTGAACCTCTAACCTACGAGCAGTACTTC	CASSEPLTYEQYF
TRBV9	NA	TRBJ1-2	NA	TGTGCCAGCAGCCCCGGCGGCGGGGCAGGGGGCTACACCTTC	CASSPGGGAGGYTF
TRBV27	NA	TRBJ2-5	NA	TGTGCCAGCAGTTTAAGTCTTCTCGGGGAGACCCAGTACTTC	CASSLSLLGETQYF
TRBV5-1	TRBD2	TRBJ2-5	NA	TGCGCCAGCAGCTTGCATATGGGAGGGCGGGAAGAGACCCAGTACTTC	CASSLHMGGREETQYF
TRBV2	TRBD1	TRBJ1-2	NA	TGTGCCAGCACCATAACAGGGGCTGATAACTATGGCTACACCTTC	CASTITGADNYGYTF
TRBV28	NA	TRBJ2-1	NA	TGTGCCAGCAGTCCAACCAACAGGCCCCCCAGAGATGAGCAGTTCTTC	CASSPTNRPPRDEQFF
TRBV5-1	NA	TRBJ2-7	NA	TGCGCCAGCAGCACCGGCCAGGGACATACCTACGAGCAGTACTTC	CASSTGQGHTYEQYF
TRBV28	TRBD2	TRBJ2-1	NA	TGTGCCAGCAGTTCCCACGGGAGGGCCGCCTACAATGAGCAGTTCTTC	CASSSHGRAAYNEQFF
TRBV4-1	NA	TRBJ2-7	few	TGCGCCAGCAGCCGGGCACAGGGATCCTACGAGCAGTACTTC	CASSRAQGSYEQYF
TRBV7-2	NA	TRBJ2-3	NA	TGTGCCAGCAGCTTAGCCTACGGGAGCCGCGCGGCCCCTAGCACAGATACGCAGTATTTT	CASSLAYGSRAAPSTDTQYF
TRBV2	NA	TRBJ2-3	NA	TGTGCCAGCAGTGTAACAGATACGCAGTATTTT	CASSVTDTQYF
TRBV7-9	NA	TRBJ2-7	NA	TGTGCCAGCAGCTCAATAGGGGGGGCCGAGCAGTACTTC	CASSSIGGAEQYF
TRBV6-1	TRBD2	TRBJ2-7	NA	TGTGCCAGCAGTGATGGTCTAGCGGGAGGGAGGTACGAGCAGTACTTC	CASSDGLAGGRYEQYF
TRBV5-1	NA	TRBJ2-1	NA	TGCGCCAGCAGCTCCGAACACCCGAATGAGCAGTTCTTC	CASSSEHPNEQFF
TRBV11-2	NA	TRBJ2-1	NA	TGTGCCAGCAGCCGCGGAATAAATGAGCAGTTCTTC	CASSRGINEQFF
TRBV30	NA	TRBJ1-2	NA	TGTGCCTGGACTCGGGGTAAGGTGGCCCGGTCTAACTATGGCTACACCTTC	CAWTRGKVARSNYGYTF
TRBV18	TRBD1	TRBJ1-2	NA	TGTGCCAGCTCACCAGTCTCTCAGGGACAGAATGGCTACACCTTC	CASSPVSQGQNGYTF
TRBV28	NA	TRBJ1-3	NA	TGTGCCAGCAGTCTCCAGGTCTCTGGAAACACCATATATTTT	CASSLQVSGNTIYF
TRBV2	NA	TRBJ2-7	NA	TGTGCCAGCATGGTTCCCTCCCGGACATACGAGCAGTACTTC	CASMVPSRTYEQYF
TRBV5-4	NA	TRBJ2-7	NA	TGTGCCAGCAGCTTGGTCGGTACCTACGAGCAGTACTTC	CASSLVGTYEQYF
TRBV7-2	NA	TRBJ2-2	NA	TGTGCCAGCAATCCTAGCGTAAACACCGGGGAGCTGTTTTTT	CASNPSVNTGELFF
TRBV6-1	NA	TRBJ2-1	NA	TGTGCCAGCAGTTGGGCACTAGGAAACAATGAGCAGTTCTTC	CASSWALGNNEQFF
TRBV6-5	TRBD1	TRBJ2-7	NA	TGTGCCAGCAGGCGGACAGGGCACTCCTACGAGCAGTACTTC	CASRRTGHSYEQYF
TRBV5-1	NA	TRBJ2-7	NA	TGCGCCAGCAGCTTGGCCGGGGTCGGTCATTCCTCCTACGAGCAGTACTTC	CASSLAGVGHSSYEQYF
TRBV29-1	NA	TRBJ2-4	NA	TGCAGCGTCGCAAGCGGAGGAGCCAAAAACATTCAGTACTTC	CSVASGGAKNIQYF
TRBV10-1	NA	TRBJ1-2	few	TGCGCCAGCAGTGAGAACAGGACAGCCGATGGCTACACCTTC	CASSENRTADGYTF
TRBV5-4	TRBD1	TRBJ2-5	NA	TGTGCCAGCAGCGGGGACAGGGGGCGACGAGAGACCCAGTACTTC	CASSGDRGRRETQYF
TRBV6-5	NA	TRBJ2-7	few	TGTGCCAGCAGTTATCGGGACACCACCTACGAGCAGTACTTC	CASSYRDTTYEQYF
TRBV4-1	NA	TRBJ1-1	few	TGCGCCAGCAGCCAAGATTTCAGGTACACTGAAGCTTTCTTT	CASSQDFRYTEAFF
TRBV16	NA	TRBJ1-2	NA	TGTGCCAGCAGCCAGTATGGGGGACTGGGTCCTGGCTACACCTTC	CASSQYGGLGPGYTF
TRBV27	TRBD1	TRBJ1-2	NA	TGTGCCAGCACCGGGACAGGGGAAAGTGGCTACACCTTC	CASTGTGESGYTF
TRBV16	NA	TRBJ2-1	once	TGTGCCAGCAGCCAACAGGTTGGTAGGCAGTTCTTC	CASSQQVGRQFF
TRBV2	TRBD1	TRBJ1-3	NA	TGTGCCAGCAGGAGACAGGGTAATCAGAACACCATATATTTT	CASRRQGNQNTIYF
TRBV15	NA	TRBJ2-5	NA	TGTGCCACCAGCAGCAGTGAAGAGACCCAGTACTTC	CATSSSEETQYF
TRBV18	TRBD1	TRBJ2-7	NA	TGTGCCAGCTCACCCCCGACAGGGGTCACCTACGAGCAGTACTTC	CASSPPTGVTYEQYF
TRBV15	TRBD2	TRBJ2-1	NA	TGTGCCACCGGCATAGGGACTAGCCTTGAGCAGTTCTTC	CATGIGTSLEQFF
TRBV4-1	TRBD2	TRBJ2-3	NA	TGCGCCAGCAGCCACACTAGCGACCCACCCACCGATACGCAGTATTTT	CASSHTSDPPTDTQYF
TRBV18	NA	TRBJ2-4	NA	TGTGCCAGCTCGCAGGGACAAGGAAACATTCAGTACTTC	CASSQGQGNIQYF
TRBV6-1	TRBD1	TRBJ1-2	few	TGTGCCATCAGGGAACAGGGGTATGGGGAAGGCTACACCTTC	CAIREQGYGEGYTF
TRBV7-6	NA	TRBJ1-5	NA	TGTGCCAGCAGCCCTTATAGCAATCAGCCCCAGCATTTT	CASSPYSNQPQHF
TRBV27	NA	TRBJ1-5	NA	TGTGCCAGCAGTCGATTTGAGGATCAGCCCCAGCATTTT	CASSRFEDQPQHF
TRBV5-4	TRBD1	TRBJ1-2	NA	TGTGCCAGCAGCCGGGGGGACAGGGATCGTGGCTACACCTTC	CASSRGDRDRGYTF
TRBV27	TRBD2	TRBJ2-7	NA	TGTGCCAGCAGGATAGCGGGAGGGTATAACTCCTACGAGCAGTACTTC	CASRIAGGYNSYEQYF
TRBV19	NA	TRBJ1-1	NA	TGTGCCAGTATGAAAACAGGAAACACTGAAGCTTTCTTT	CASMKTGNTEAFF
TRBV2	NA	TRBJ2-7	NA	TGTGCCAGCAGTGAAAAGGTGGCAGGGCATGAGCAGTACTTC	CASSEKVAGHEQYF
TRBV5-1	TRBD2	TRBJ2-1	NA	TGCGCCAGCAGCTCTTATCCTTTGACTAGCGGGAGGGCCAATGAGCAGTTCTTC	CASSSYPLTSGRANEQFF
TRBV28	TRBD1	TRBJ2-7	NA	TGTGCCAGCAGGGTACAGGGGGCTGATTACGAGCAGTACTTC	CASRVQGADYEQYF
TRBV5-4	NA	TRBJ1-1	NA	TGTGCCAGCAGCTTGGGGACAGCGAACACTGAAGCTTTCTTT	CASSLGTANTEAFF
TRBV6-5	TRBD2	TRBJ2-1	NA	TGTGCCAGCAGTTCTCTAGCGGGAGCTAGTGAGCAGTTCTTC	CASSSLAGASEQFF
TRBV6-1	NA	TRBJ2-1	NA	TGTGCCAGCAGTCCTAATAGTTGGGAGCAGTTCTTC	CASSPNSWEQFF